This T cell receptor (beta chain) was identified in a study of response to subunit inactivated influenza vaccine. TCRdb itself ran the RT-PCR reads through MiXCR, one entry per CDR3 protein. The table shows over 150,000 distinct CDR3 sequences, with around 9% occurring only once. Sequenced material: non-naive T cells sorted from PBMCs, taken on the day of vaccination. The TCR was taken from a man in his fifties who received an inactivated influenza vaccine.

The CDR3 is CASSSFQQELVNYGYTF. The CDR3 bases are TGTGCCAGCTCATCTTTTCAACAGGAGCTGGTTAACTATGGCTACACCTTC. The chain is built from TRBV18 and TRBJ1-2, with a possible D match to TRBD1 (5 bases). The V gene lost 5 bases and the J gene lost 1 base, with 20 bases spanning the gap. There are 17 residues in the CDR3. Germline V gives CDR1 KGHSH, CDR2 LQKENI.